This T cell receptor beta chain derives from a study of T cell responses to AZD1222 COVID-19 vaccine. Assay: immunoSEQ multiplex PCR; the TCRdb copy retains only in-frame clones and omits some. The table includes under 150,000 clones, about 93% detected once. Germline V CDR1 and CDR2: SGHTA, FQGNSA. V shed 1 base and J shed 2 bases, with 12 bases lying between them. The CDR3 is 16 residues long. The sequence was obtained from an adult in good health. Sequencing used peripheral blood, obtained on day 0 of AZD1222 vaccination. The chain couples TRBV7-2 to TRBJ1-3; perhaps TRBD1 as D (5 bases). CDR3 nucleotides: TGTGCCAGCAGCTTAGATCGGACAATGGCTGGAAACACCATATATTTT. Encoded protein: CASSLDRTMAGNTIYF.